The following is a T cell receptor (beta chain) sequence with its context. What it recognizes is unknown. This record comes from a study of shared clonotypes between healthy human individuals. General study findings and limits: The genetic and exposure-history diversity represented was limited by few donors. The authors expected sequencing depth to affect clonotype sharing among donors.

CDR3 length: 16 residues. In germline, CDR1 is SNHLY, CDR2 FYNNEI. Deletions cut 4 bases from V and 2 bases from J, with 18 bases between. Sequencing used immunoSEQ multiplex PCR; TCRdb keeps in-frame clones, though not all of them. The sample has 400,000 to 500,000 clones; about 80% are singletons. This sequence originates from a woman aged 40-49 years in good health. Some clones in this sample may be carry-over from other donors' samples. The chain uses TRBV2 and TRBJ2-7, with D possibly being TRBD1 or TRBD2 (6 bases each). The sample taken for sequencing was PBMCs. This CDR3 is CASSGGPGDLPYEQYF. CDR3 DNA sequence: TGTGCCAGCAGTGGGGGGCCGGGAGATCTACCCTACGAGCAGTACTTC.